The 3 T cell receptor beta chains listed next were all sequenced from one sample in a study of blood T cell repertoires in COVID-19. The table came from immunoSEQ multiplex PCR; TCRdb's copy has only in-frame clones and leaves some out. This sample has over 55,000 clones, with about nine tenths found just once. Sequencing was carried out using peripheral blood. The receptors stem from a man between 50 and 59 years old with active COVID-19.

The CDR3 sequence is CASSQDFGSPNTGELFF. In nucleotides, the CDR3 is TGTGCCAGCAGCCAAGATTTCGGTTCCCCCAACACCGGGGAGCTGTTTTTT. The J gene is TRBJ2-2, the V gene TRBV14, with no clear D. Germline V gives CDR1 SGHDN, CDR2 FVKESK. This CDR3 has 17 amino acids. The V end lost 0 bases, the J end lost 2 bases, and 13 bases lay between the germline ends.

V and J are TRBV5-1 and TRBJ1-3; D might be TRBD1 (6 bases). CDR3 length: 19 amino acids. V lost 0 bases and J 3 bases, leaving 22 bases between the germline ends. Germline CDR1 SGHRS, CDR2 YFSETQ. The DNA for the CDR3 is TGCGCCAGCAGCTTGGACGGGGGGACGGGGGCTGGAGGTGGAAACACCATATATTTT. Its protein is CASSLDGGTGAGGGNTIYF.

The chain is built from TRBV5-1 and TRBJ1-2; TRBD1 matches 7 bases. The germline gives CDR1 SGHRS, CDR2 YFSETQ. CDR3 length: 15 amino acids. Unmatched junction bases numbered 5, after V lost 0 bases and J lost 3 bases. The CDR3 DNA is TGCGCCAGCAGCTTGGGAGGGGGCCCGGACTATGGCTACACCTTC. Translated, it gives CASSLGGGPDYGYTF.